The source of this T cell receptor (beta chain) is a study of human T cells and chemical hapten exposure. On the study more broadly: The sensitizer, 2% DPC, was used on roughly 2 cm by roughly 2 cm of upper inner arm skin.

CDR1 is DFQATT, CDR2 SNEGSKA, per germline (reference sequence). The J segment lost 3 bases and the V segment lost 2 bases, leaving 6 bases of the junction unmatched. The CDR3 loop spans 15 amino acids. Via MiXCR, TCRdb re-called the RACE reads, giving one row per CDR3 protein. The sample yields some 100,000 distinct CDR3 sequences, over 7.5% seen once. Time point described: patch test 2, 6 weeks after DPC sensitization. Treatment of the sample: therapeutic diphenylcyclopropenone sensitization with weekly scalp DPC. This clonotype occurred a few times. The V call is TRBV20-1, the J call TRBJ1-5, with TRBD1 identical over 8 bases. The source is a woman aged 35 to 49 with alopecia areata. Some clones in this sample may be carry-over from other donors' samples. The sample was whole blood, taken in connection with sensitization to the hapten diphenylcyclopropenone (DPC). The CDR3 loop is CSARPAGQVNQPQHF. The CDR3, as DNA: TGCAGTGCTAGACCGGCGGGACAGGTCAATCAGCCCCAGCATTTT.